The 21 T cell receptor beta chains in this list originate from one sample, sequenced in a study of identical twins (dated by TCRdb to 2016 to 2017). The method behind the library was 5' RACE. Sequencing relied on an Illumina HiSeq 2000. TCRdb reprocessed the public reads (quality trimming at Q25 with fastp, clone calling with MiXCR) and kept in-frame beta chains. Identical CDR3 protein sequences are pooled into one entry, listed with their most common genes and DNA. The sample table contains around 960,000 distinct CDR3 sequences; only one count was recorded for around 12% of them. The ten largest account for roughly 1.5% of the sample. This same sample was also taken into another study, of yellow fever vaccine responses in identical twins.

Sequencing was performed on PBMCs. These receptors were collected from a woman under 30 in good health.

This clonotype was counted many times. The J gene is TRBJ1-4, the V gene TRBV7-9, with 7 nucleotides matching TRBD1. This CDR3 region has 14 residues. V lost 5 bases to trimming and J lost 4 bases; unmatched junction nucleotides: 4. Looked up from germline, CDR1 is SEHNR and CDR2 is FQNEAQ (reference sequence). The CDR3 DNA is TGTGCCAGCAGCCGGGACAGAGATAATGAAAAACTGTTTTTT. Amino acid sequence: CASSRDRDNEKLFF.

This clonotype has a handful of counts. The chain has TRBV12-3 or TRBV12-4 and TRBJ1-1; the match to TRBD1 covers 9 bases. V shed 5 bases, J shed 0 bases, and the junction held 4 bases outside the gene matches. This CDR3 comprises 15 residues. In nucleotides, the CDR3 is TGTGCCAGCAGTGGGACAGGGACCTTGAACACTGAAGCTTTCTTT. It is translated as CASSGTGTLNTEAFF.

The chain joins TRBV29-1 to TRBJ1-3; D call uncertain. The CDR3 contains 13 residues. V was shortened by 7 bases and J by 0 bases, with 10 bases between the two germline ends. Germline V gives CDR1 SQVTM, CDR2 ANQGSEA. The CDR3 nucleotides read TGCAGCGCCCAGGACCTCTCTGGAAACACCATATATTTT. Its translation is CSAQDLSGNTIYF.

In its sample, this clonotype was seen many times. The CDR3 reads CASSVGGAGELFF. Written as DNA, the CDR3 is TGTGCCAGCAGTGTTGGGGGTGCCGGGGAGCTGTTTTTT. This chain uses TRBV12-3 or TRBV12-4 with TRBJ2-2; D might be TRBD1 or TRBD2, each matching 5 bases. The ends were cut back, 5 bases at V and 6 bases at J, with 10 bases in the middle. This CDR3 region has 13 residues.

This clonotype was counted many times. This chain uses TRBV3-1 with TRBJ1-2; 12 bases match TRBD1. The CDR3 is 19 residues long. J was trimmed by 4 bases and V by 0 bases; bases with no gene match: 12. The germline gives CDR1 LGHDT, CDR2 YNNKEL (reference sequence). CDR3 in DNA: TGTGCCAGCAGCCAAGAAGCGGGACAGGGGGCGCCCCCCCTCTATGGCTACACCTTC. Residues: CASSQEAGQGAPPLYGYTF. The full variable domain, with the rest looked up from reference TRBV3-1 and TRBJ1-2, is DTAVSQTPKYLVTQMGNDKSIKCEQNLGHDTMYWYKQDSKKFLKIMFSYNNKELIINETVPNRFSPKSPDKAHLNLHINSLELGDSAVYFCASSQEAGQGAPPLYGYTFGSGTRLTVV.

DNA of the CDR3: TGTGCCAGCAGCGCAGGGACAGTGGATAGCAATCAGCCCCAGCATTTT. It yields the protein CASSAGTVDSNQPQHF. The chain couples TRBV4-2 to TRBJ1-5; TRBD1 matches 7 bases. The CDR3 is 16 residues long. Germline V gene lookup returns CDR1 LGHNA and CDR2 YNFKEQ. V was clipped by 5 bases and J by 0 bases; unmatched bases: 7.

This chain uses TRBV27 with TRBJ2-7; 9 nucleotides align to TRBD2. V lost 5 bases and J lost 5; bases outside the gene matches: 10. Germline CDR1 is MNHEY and CDR2 is SMNVEV (reference sequence). The length of the CDR3 is 15 residues. CDR3 in amino acids: CASSPRVAGANEQYF. The DNA for the CDR3 is TGTGCCAGCAGTCCCCGGGTAGCGGGAGCTAACGAGCAGTACTTC.

The J gene is TRBJ2-5, the V gene TRBV11-2; 8 bases are shared with TRBD2. The CDR3 totals 17 residues. V lost 6 bases, J lost 1 base, and 13 bases stayed unmatched. Per the germline V gene, CDR1 is SGHAT and CDR2 is FQNNGV. CDR3 in DNA: TGTGCCAGCAGTCCCTCGTTTGCGGGAGGCTTCCAAGAGACCCAGTACTTC. Encoded protein: CASSPSFAGGFQETQYF.

Ten or more counts support this clonotype. This rearrangement joins TRBV5-1 to TRBJ2-1, with 8 bases matching TRBD2. The CDR3 length is 16 residues. Germline V gene data show CDR1 as SGHRS and CDR2 as YFSETQ. V was pared by 4 bases and J by 0 bases, with 6 bases of the junction left unmatched. CDR3 loop: CASSPNAGGSYNEQFF. The CDR3 region has the DNA TGCGCCAGCAGCCCTAACGCGGGAGGCTCCTACAATGAGCAGTTCTTC.

This clonotype was observed a few times. The J gene is TRBJ2-3, the V gene TRBV4-1, with 9 nucleotides matching TRBD1. The CDR3 totals 16 residues. V trimming: 0 bases; J trimming: 4 bases; junction bases outside the gene matches: 5. The germline V gene has CDR1 MGHRA and CDR2 YSYEKL. CDR3 in amino acids: CASSQDPGTGSDTQYF. The CDR3 DNA reads as TGCGCCAGCAGCCAAGACCCCGGGACAGGGTCAGATACGCAGTATTTT.

V gene TRBV18 combines with J gene TRBJ2-1; D remains unclear. CDR1 KGHSH and CDR2 LQKENI come from the germline V gene. The CDR3 extends over 16 amino acids. Trimming shortened V by 0 bases and J by 0 bases, and 9 bases separated the two germline ends. CDR3: CASSPPFSGSYNEQFF. The CDR3, as DNA: TGTGCCAGCTCACCACCGTTTTCAGGCTCCTACAATGAGCAGTTCTTC.

This clonotype was seen ten or more times. V usage is TRBV5-1 and J usage is TRBJ2-5; D may be TRBD2 (6 bases). CDR3 length equals 15 residues. Between the trimmed V and J ends, which lost 1 base and 5 bases, there was a span of 15 bases. Germline V gene sequence: CDR1 SGHRS, CDR2 YFSETQ. In nucleotides, the CDR3 is TGCGCCAGCAGCTTGTCCGATCCTCGGGAGGAGACCCAGTACTTC. Its protein is CASSLSDPREETQYF.

This clonotype was seen many times. The rearrangement links TRBV5-1 to TRBJ2-2; 7 bases map to TRBD1. The germline V gene encodes CDR1 SGHRS and CDR2 YFSETQ. V gave up 4 bases and J gave up 5 bases; unmatched junction bases: 5. There are 14 residues in the CDR3. CDR3 nucleotides: TGCGCCAGCAGCCCGGGACAGCCGACCGGGGAGCTGTTTTTT. Translated, it gives CASSPGQPTGELFF.

The sample holds many counts of this clonotype. This chain links TRBV3-1 with TRBJ2-3; no definite D call. Germline-derived CDR1 and CDR2 are LGHDT and YNNKEL (reference sequence). V lost 4 bases and J 0 bases, leaving 8 bases between the germline ends. The CDR3 is made up of 14 amino acids. CDR3 protein: CASSPTISTDTQYF. The DNA for the CDR3 is TGTGCCAGCAGCCCGACAATTAGCACAGATACGCAGTATTTT.

Only a few counts were recorded for this clonotype. The V gene is TRBV6-1, the J gene TRBJ1-3; D ambiguous. CDR3 length: 14 residues. Germline CDR1 MNHNS, CDR2 SASEGT. Trimming stripped 6 bases from V and 0 bases from J, with 9 bases between. The CDR3 DNA is TGTGCCAGCAGCGCCGCCCTCTCTGGAAACACCATATATTTT. Its translation is CASSAALSGNTIYF.

V and J are TRBV10-3 and TRBJ2-3; TRBD2 matches at 8 bases. With V trimmed by 4 bases and J by 2 bases, 14 bases remained unmatched. The CDR3 loop spans 18 amino acids. CDR1 is ENHRY, CDR2 SYGVKD, per germline. CDR3 bases: TGTGCCATCAGTGCCCCTTTTGCCGGGGGGGCCTCCACAGATACGCAGTATTTT. Residues: CAISAPFAGGASTDTQYF.

This clonotype was observed a few times. The V and J genes are TRBV5-1 and TRBJ2-7; 9 nucleotides match TRBD2. Trimming cost V 3 bases and J 1 base; bases outside gene matches: 8. The germline gives CDR1 SGHRS, CDR2 YFSETQ. This CDR3 spans 16 amino acids. The CDR3 sequence: CASSSAGTSRSYEQYF. In DNA form, the CDR3 reads TGCGCCAGCAGCTCCGCCGGGACTAGCCGGTCCTACGAGCAGTACTTC. Drawing the rest from reference TRBV5-1 and TRBJ2-7, the complete variable domain is KAGVTQTPRYLIKTRGQQVTLSCSPISGHRSVSWYQQTPGQGLQFLFEYFSETQRNKGNFPGRFSGRQFSNSRSEMNVSTLELGDSALYLCASSSAGTSRSYEQYFGPGTRLTVT.

CDR3 region: CSAPGSGSYGDTQYF. CDR3 DNA: TGCAGTGCACCGGGTAGCGGGAGTTACGGAGATACGCAGTATTTT. This chain connects TRBV20-1 to TRBJ2-3, with 9 bases that match TRBD2. The CDR3 is made up of 15 amino acids. In germline, CDR1 is DFQATT, CDR2 SNEGSKA (reference sequence). V dropped 6 bases and J dropped 5; count of bases not matched to a gene: 12.

This clonotype was observed a few times. The rearrangement links TRBV24-1 to TRBJ2-1; D may be TRBD2 (5 bases). The germline CDR1 and CDR2 sequences are KGHDR and SFDVKD. The CDR3 runs 13 residues. Deletions cut 4 bases from V and 7 bases from J, with 10 bases between. In DNA form, the CDR3 reads TGTGCCACCAGTGACGGACGGGGAAATGAGCAGTTCTTC. Translation gives CATSDGRGNEQFF.

The chain joins TRBV20-1 to TRBJ2-1; 7 nucleotides agree with TRBD2. The CDR3 covers 17 residues. CDR1 DFQATT and CDR2 SNEGSKA come from the germline V gene (reference sequence). Losses at the gene ends were 1 base for V and 0 bases for J; bases not matched to a gene: 9. The CDR3 DNA is TGCAGTGCTAGAGGGCTAGCGGATGCGAGCTCCTACAATGAGCAGTTCTTC. Translation: CSARGLADASSYNEQFF.

The chain recombines TRBV7-9 with TRBJ2-7; 8 bases fit TRBD2. Per the germline V gene, CDR1 is SEHNR and CDR2 is FQNEAQ (reference sequence). J gave up 4 bases and V 4 bases, and 9 bases lay outside the gene matches. CDR3 length equals 15 residues. The CDR3 DNA reads as TGTGCCAGCAGCTCGAAACAGACTAGCGATTACGAGCAGTACTTC. Its translation: CASSSKQTSDYEQYF.